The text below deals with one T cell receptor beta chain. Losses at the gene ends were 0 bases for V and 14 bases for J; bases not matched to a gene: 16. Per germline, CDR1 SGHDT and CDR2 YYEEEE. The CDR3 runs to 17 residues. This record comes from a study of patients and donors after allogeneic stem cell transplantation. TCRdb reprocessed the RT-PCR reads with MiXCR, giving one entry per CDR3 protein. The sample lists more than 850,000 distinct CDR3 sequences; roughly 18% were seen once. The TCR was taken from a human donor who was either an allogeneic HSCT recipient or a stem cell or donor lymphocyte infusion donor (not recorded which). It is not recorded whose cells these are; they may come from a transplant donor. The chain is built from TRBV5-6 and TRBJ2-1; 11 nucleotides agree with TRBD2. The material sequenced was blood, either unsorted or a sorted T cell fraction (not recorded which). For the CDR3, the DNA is TGTGCCAGCAGCTTGGGGGGAGCAGGGTTAGCGGGAGGGCAGGAGTTCTTC. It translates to CASSLGGAGLAGGQEFF.